The sequence of this T cell receptor beta chain was determined in a study of Ad26.COV2.S vaccination and SARS-CoV-2 variants. Assay used: immunoSEQ multiplex PCR; TCRdb lists only in-frame clones, some missing. The table has about 260,000 clones, 87% seen once. Trimming cost V 0 bases and J 9 bases, with 20 bases left between them. The CDR3 loop spans 17 amino acids. Germline values: CDR1 SGHTA, CDR2 FQGNSA. The treatment denotes: roughly 20 received Ad26.COV2.S at low or high dose, single or two shots; about 5 received placebo; per-sample allocation not given. Samples analyzed were those drawn on day 63 after the first vaccine or placebo injection.

The sequence was collected from a person aged 18-60 years who received the Ad26.COV2.S COVID-19 vaccine or a placebo. V gene TRBV7-2 combines with J gene TRBJ2-2, with D perhaps given as TRBD1 or TRBD2 (6 bases each). The input for sequencing was peripheral blood, taken in a trial of Ad26.COV2.S vaccine versus placebo. The CDR3 spells CASSLAIAGGRRRELFF. CDR3 sequence (DNA): TGTGCCAGCAGCTTAGCGATCGCTGGGGGGCGTCGGCGGGAGCTGTTTTTT.